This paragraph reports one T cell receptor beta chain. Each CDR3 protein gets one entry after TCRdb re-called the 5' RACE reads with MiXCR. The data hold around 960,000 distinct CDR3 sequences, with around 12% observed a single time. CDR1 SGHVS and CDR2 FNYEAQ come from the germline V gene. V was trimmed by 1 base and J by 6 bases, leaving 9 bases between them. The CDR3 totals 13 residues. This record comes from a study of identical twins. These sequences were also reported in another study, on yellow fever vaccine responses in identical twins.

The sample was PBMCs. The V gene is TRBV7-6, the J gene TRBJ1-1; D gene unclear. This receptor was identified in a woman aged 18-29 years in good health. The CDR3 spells CASSLGTYAEAFF. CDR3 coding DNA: TGTGCCAGCAGCTTAGGCACGTACGCTGAAGCTTTCTTT. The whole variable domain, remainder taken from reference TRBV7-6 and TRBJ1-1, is GAGVSQSPRYKVTKRGQDVALRCDPISGHVSLYWYRQALGQGPEFLTYFNYEAQQDKSGLPNDRFSAERPEGSISTLTIQRTEQRDSAMYRCASSLGTYAEAFFGQGTRLTVV.